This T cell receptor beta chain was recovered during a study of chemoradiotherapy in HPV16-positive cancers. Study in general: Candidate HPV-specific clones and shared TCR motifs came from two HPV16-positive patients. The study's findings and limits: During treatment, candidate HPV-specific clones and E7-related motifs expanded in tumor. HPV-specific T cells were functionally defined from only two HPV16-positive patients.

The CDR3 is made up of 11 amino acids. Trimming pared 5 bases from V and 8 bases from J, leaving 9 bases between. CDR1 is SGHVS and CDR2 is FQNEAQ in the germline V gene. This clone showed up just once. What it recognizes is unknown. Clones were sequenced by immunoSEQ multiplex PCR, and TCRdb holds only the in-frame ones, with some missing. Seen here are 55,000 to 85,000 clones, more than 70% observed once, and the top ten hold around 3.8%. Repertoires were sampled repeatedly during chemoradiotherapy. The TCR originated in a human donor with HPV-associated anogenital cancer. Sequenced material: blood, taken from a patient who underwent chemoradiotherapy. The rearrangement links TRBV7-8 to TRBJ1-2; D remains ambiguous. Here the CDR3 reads CASSAVGGYTF. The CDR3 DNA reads TGTGCCAGCAGCGCCGTAGGCGGCTACACCTTC.